Presented here are 17 T cell receptor beta chains from one specimen sequenced in a study of graft-versus-host responses after intestinal transplantation. The protocol was immunoSEQ multiplex PCR, while the TCRdb copy is restricted to in-frame clones and leaves out a portion. The sample shows under 25,000 clones, around nine tenths of them seen only once. Sample: bone marrow, taken just under 130 days after transplant. The receptors shown here come from a human patient who received an intestinal transplant, so some T cells may come from the graft donor.

Only one count was recorded for this clone. The J gene is TRBJ1-1, the V gene TRBV18, with TRBD1 matching over 8 bases. The CDR3 is 15 residues long. The germline V gene encodes CDR1 KGHSH and CDR2 LQKENI. Trimming at V came to 6 bases and at J to 6 bases, leaving 12 bases not matched to a gene. The DNA for the CDR3 is TGTGCCAGCTCCCGACGGACAGGGACGATGGCTGAAGCTTTCTTT. It translates to CASSRRTGTMAEAFF.

This chain uses TRBV15 with TRBJ2-4; 9 positions agree with TRBD2. The CDR3 extends over 19 amino acids. After removal of 0 bases from V and 3 bases from J, the junction contained 12 bases not matched to a gene. Germline V gene data show CDR1 as LNHNV and CDR2 as YYDKDF (reference sequence). The CDR3 reads CATSREVLFEREDKNIQYF. The CDR3 DNA follows: TGTGCCACCAGCAGAGAGGTGTTATTCGAGCGGGAGGACAAAAACATTCAGTACTTC.

This clone was seen only a few times. J is TRBJ2-2 and V is TRBV7-3; D is possibly TRBD1 or TRBD2 (5 bases each). CDR3 size: 13 residues. Trimming removed 5 bases at V and 7 bases at J, with 11 bases between. Germline V gives CDR1 SGHTA, CDR2 FQGTGA. The CDR3 region is CASSPGTVGELFF. In DNA form, the CDR3 reads TGTGCCAGCAGCCCGGGGACGGTCGGGGAGCTGTTTTTT.

The chain is built from TRBV28 and TRBJ2-2; D ambiguous. The germline V gene has CDR1 MDHEN and CDR2 SYDVKM. The CDR3 is 13 amino acids. V was cut by 2 bases and J by 7 bases, with 8 bases left in between. The CDR3 DNA sequence: TGTGCCAGCAGTTTAGGGGTCGGCGGGGAGCTGTTTTTT. Residues: CASSLGVGGELFF.

The rearrangement uses TRBV5-6 and TRBJ2-7; D might be TRBD2 (5 bases). Trimming removed 1 base at V and 3 bases at J, with 5 bases between. Germline V CDR1 and CDR2: SGHDT, YYEEEE. This CDR3 region has 12 residues. The CDR3 region is CASSLSGYEQYF. CDR3 sequence (DNA): TGTGCCAGCAGCTTGAGCGGCTACGAGCAGTACTTC.

The chain has TRBV30 and TRBJ2-6, with 7 positions matching TRBD1. CDR3 length: 16 residues. Germline values: CDR1 GTSNPN, CDR2 SVGIG (reference sequence). The ends lost 4 bases at V and 2 bases at J; junction bases unmatched: 8. The CDR3 loop reads CAWNPLGTAGANVLTF. The CDR3 nucleotides are TGTGCCTGGAACCCTCTAGGGACAGCTGGGGCCAACGTCCTGACTTTC. Variable domain in full (rest from reference TRBV30 and TRBJ2-6): SQTIHQWPATLVQPVGSPLSLECTVEGTSNPNLYWYRQAAGRGLQLLFYSVGIGQISSEVPQNLSASRPQDRQFILSSKKLLLSDSGFYLCAWNPLGTAGANVLTFGAGSRLTVL.

The genes are TRBV28 and TRBJ2-7, with a possible D match to TRBD2 (6 bases). Trimming shortened V by 7 bases and J by 3 bases, and 13 bases separated the two germline ends. The CDR3 sequence is 13 residues long. CDR1 is MDHEN, CDR2 SYDVKM, per germline. This CDR3 reads CASTPAGYYEQYF. CDR3 DNA sequence: TGTGCCAGCACCCCGGCGGGATACTACGAGCAGTACTTC.

This chain joins TRBV28 and TRBJ2-7, with 8 nucleotides matching TRBD2. Germline values: CDR1 MDHEN, CDR2 SYDVKM. The CDR3 has 15 amino acids. Trimming took 4 bases from V and 3 from J; bases not matched to a gene: 8. The CDR3 region is CASSSLAGTLYEQYF. Written as DNA, the CDR3 is TGTGCCAGCAGTTCCTTAGCGGGGACCCTCTACGAGCAGTACTTC.

The chain is built from TRBV4-1 and TRBJ1-1; D is undetermined. Trimming removed 4 bases from V and 1 base from J, with 13 bases in between. Germline V lookup: CDR1 MGHRA, CDR2 YSYEKL. The CDR3 totals 15 residues. DNA of the CDR3: TGCGCCAGCAGCCCTGAAATGTATGGGAACACTGAAGCTTTCTTT. Its protein is CASSPEMYGNTEAFF.

The chain uses TRBV18 and TRBJ1-2; D is unclear. This CDR3 has 15 amino acids. From germline, CDR1 is KGHSH and CDR2 LQKENI. Trimming stripped 1 base from V and 3 bases from J, with 12 bases between. The CDR3 nucleotides are TGTGCCAGCTCACCACGGACGGGTGGGTACTATGGCTACACCTTC. As protein: CASSPRTGGYYGYTF.

The genes are TRBV21-1 and TRBJ1-1. TRBV21-1 is a pseudogene locus. This CDR3 spans 15 amino acids. In nucleotides, the CDR3 is TGTGCCAGCAGCGACAGAGGGTGGTGCAACACTGAAGCTTTCTTT. Translation: CASSDRGWCNTEAFF.

The chain carries TRBV9 and TRBJ1-1; D is unclear. The CDR3 has 14 amino acids. The germline gives CDR1 SGDLS, CDR2 YYNGEE. Trimming took off 0 bases at V and 3 bases at J, with 9 bases between the two ends. The CDR3, as DNA: TGTGCCAGCAGCGTAGTCTACTCTTACACTGAAGCTTTCTTT. The encoded protein is CASSVVYSYTEAFF. Combining the CDR3 with reference TRBV9 and TRBJ1-1 gives the whole variable domain DSGVTQTPKHLITATGQRVTLRCSPRSGDLSVYWYQQSLDQGLQFLIQYYNGEERAKGNILERFSAQQFPDLHSELNLSSLELGDSALYFCASSVVYSYTEAFFGQGTRLTVV.

The chain uses TRBV11-2 and TRBJ2-2; 8 positions agree with TRBD2. The CDR3 contains 15 residues. CDR1 is SGHAT and CDR2 is FQNNGV in the germline V gene. V was clipped by 4 bases and J by 0 bases; unmatched bases: 1. CDR3 DNA sequence: TGTGCCAGCAGCTCGGGACTAGCGAACACCGGGGAGCTGTTTTTT. The encoded protein is CASSSGLANTGELFF.

The chain employs TRBV21-1 and TRBJ1-3; the tabulated D call, TRBD1, remains unverified against the DNA. TRBV21-1 is given as a pseudogene. The CDR3 sequence is 16 residues long. DNA of the CDR3: TGTGCCAACTCTGTGGACAGCTTTCTCTCTGGAAACACCATATATTTT. The encoded protein is CANSVDSFLSGNTIYF.

The chain combines TRBV19 with TRBJ1-5; D gene unclear. V was shortened by 2 bases and J by 2 bases, with 13 bases between the two germline ends. Germline V gives CDR1 LNHDA, CDR2 SQIVND (reference sequence). This CDR3 has 16 amino acids. The CDR3 nucleotides are TGTGCCAGTAGTATATTGCCGGGAAGTGGCAATCAGCCCCAGCATTTT. Translated, it gives CASSILPGSGNQPQHF.

The genes are TRBV14 and TRBJ2-1; 10 bases are a match to TRBD2. With 2 bases clipped from V and 7 bases from J, the junction kept 23 bases outside the gene matches. The germline gives CDR1 SGHDN, CDR2 FVKESK. This CDR3 is 21 amino acids long. The CDR3: CASSQILRTGPYLAGENEQFF. CDR3 bases: TGTGCCAGCAGCCAAATTTTGAGGACAGGGCCTTACCTAGCGGGAGAAAATGAGCAGTTCTTC.

J is TRBJ2-6 and V is TRBV29-1; possible D gene TRBD1, 5 bases. The CDR3 consists of 13 residues. V was clipped by 7 bases and J by 8 bases, with 15 bases between them. CDR1 is SQVTM, CDR2 ANQGSEA, per germline. The CDR3 loop is CSGLWGQTNVLTF. Here the CDR3 DNA reads TGCAGCGGATTATGGGGCCAAACCAACGTCCTGACTTTC.